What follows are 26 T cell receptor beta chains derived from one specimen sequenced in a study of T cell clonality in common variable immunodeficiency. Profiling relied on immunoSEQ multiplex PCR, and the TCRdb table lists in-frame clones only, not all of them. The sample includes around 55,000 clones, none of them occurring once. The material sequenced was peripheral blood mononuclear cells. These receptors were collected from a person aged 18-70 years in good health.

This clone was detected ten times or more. CDR3 residues: CSARDRPGLNYGYTF. The part of the CDR3 DNA that was read is TGCAGTGCTAGAGATCGGCCAGGGCTAAACTATGGC. The rearrangement joins TRBV20-1 to TRBJ1-2; tentative D call: TRBD1 (5 bases). The CDR3 end falls 3 residues outside the read, so it is completed with the germline J gene. The CDR3 consists of 15 residues. V was cut by 0 bases and J by 2 bases, with 13 bases left in between. Looked up from germline, CDR1 is DFQATT and CDR2 is SNEGSKA (reference sequence).

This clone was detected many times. The part of the CDR3 DNA that was read is TGTGCCAGTAGCTCGAGCGGGGGGCCCAGAGATACG. Its protein product is CASSSSGGPRDT. The full CDR3 is CASSSSGGPRDTQYF. The chain combines TRBV19 with TRBJ2-3; 9 nucleotides agree with TRBD2. The CDR3 extends 3 residues past the end of the read, so its final part is completed from the germline J gene. The trim removed 6 bases at V and 5 bases at J, leaving 9 bases unmatched. The CDR3 is 15 amino acids. CDR1 and CDR2 from the germline V gene are LNHDA and SQIVND (reference sequence).

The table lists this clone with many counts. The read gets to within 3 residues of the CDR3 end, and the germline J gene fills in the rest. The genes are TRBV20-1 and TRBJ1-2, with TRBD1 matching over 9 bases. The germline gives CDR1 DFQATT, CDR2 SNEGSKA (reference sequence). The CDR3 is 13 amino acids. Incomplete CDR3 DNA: TGCAGTGCTTACGAGGGGACAGGGATCGGC. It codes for CSAYEGTGIG. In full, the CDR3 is CSAYEGTGIGYTF.

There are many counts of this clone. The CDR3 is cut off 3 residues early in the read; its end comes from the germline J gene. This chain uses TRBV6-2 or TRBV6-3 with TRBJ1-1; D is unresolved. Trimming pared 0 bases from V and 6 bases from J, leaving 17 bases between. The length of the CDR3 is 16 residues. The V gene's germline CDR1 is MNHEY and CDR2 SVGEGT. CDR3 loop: CASSYSSWVVRAEAFF. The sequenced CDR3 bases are TGTGCCAGCAGTTACTCGTCTTGGGTGGTAAGGGCTGAA.

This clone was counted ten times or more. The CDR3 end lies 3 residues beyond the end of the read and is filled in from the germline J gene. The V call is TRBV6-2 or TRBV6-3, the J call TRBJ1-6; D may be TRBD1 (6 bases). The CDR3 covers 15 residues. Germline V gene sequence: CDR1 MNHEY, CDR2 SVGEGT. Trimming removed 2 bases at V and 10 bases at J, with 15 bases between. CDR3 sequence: CASSYPRQVESPLHF. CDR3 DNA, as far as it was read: TGTGCCAGCAGTTACCCCCGACAGGTTGAATCACCC.

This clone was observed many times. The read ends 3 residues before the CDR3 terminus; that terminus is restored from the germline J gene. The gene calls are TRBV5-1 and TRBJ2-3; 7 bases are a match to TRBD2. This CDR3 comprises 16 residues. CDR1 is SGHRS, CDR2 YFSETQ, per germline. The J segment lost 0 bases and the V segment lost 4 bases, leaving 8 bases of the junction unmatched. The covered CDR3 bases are TGCGCCAGCAGCCCACGGGTAGCGGGTAGCACAGATACG. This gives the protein CASSPRVAGSTDT. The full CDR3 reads CASSPRVAGSTDTQYF.

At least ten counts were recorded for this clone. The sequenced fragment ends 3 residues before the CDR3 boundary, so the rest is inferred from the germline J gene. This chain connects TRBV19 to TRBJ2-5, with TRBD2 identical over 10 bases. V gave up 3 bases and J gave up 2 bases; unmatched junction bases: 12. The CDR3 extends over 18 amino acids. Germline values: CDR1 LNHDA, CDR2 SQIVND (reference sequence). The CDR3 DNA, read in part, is TGTGCCAGTAGTATTGGGCTAGCGGGAGAGGGATTTCAAGAGACC. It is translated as CASSIGLAGEGFQET. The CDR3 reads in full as CASSIGLAGEGFQETQYF. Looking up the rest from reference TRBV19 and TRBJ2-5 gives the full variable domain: DGGITQSPKYLFRKEGQNVTLSCEQNLNHDAMYWYRQDPGQGLRLIYYSQIVNDFQKGDIAEGYSVSREKKESFPLTVTSAQKNPTAFYLCASSIGLAGEGFQETQYFGPGTRLLVL.

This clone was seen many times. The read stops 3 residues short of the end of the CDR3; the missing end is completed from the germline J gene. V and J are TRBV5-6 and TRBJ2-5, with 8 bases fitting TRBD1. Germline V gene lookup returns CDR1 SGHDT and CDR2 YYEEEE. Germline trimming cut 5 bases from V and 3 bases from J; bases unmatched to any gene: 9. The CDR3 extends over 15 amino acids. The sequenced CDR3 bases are TGTGCCAGCAGACCAGGGGGCTCCGTTAAAGAGACC. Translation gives CASRPGGSVKET. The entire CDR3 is CASRPGGSVKETQYF.

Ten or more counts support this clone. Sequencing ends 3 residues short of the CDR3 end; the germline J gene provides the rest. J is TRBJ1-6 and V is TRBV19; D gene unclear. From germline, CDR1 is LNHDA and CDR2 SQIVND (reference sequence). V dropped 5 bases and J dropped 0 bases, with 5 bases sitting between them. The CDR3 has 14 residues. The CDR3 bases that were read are TGTGCCAGTAGTCTAACCTCCTATAATTCACCC. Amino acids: CASSLTSYNSP. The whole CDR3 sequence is CASSLTSYNSPLHF.

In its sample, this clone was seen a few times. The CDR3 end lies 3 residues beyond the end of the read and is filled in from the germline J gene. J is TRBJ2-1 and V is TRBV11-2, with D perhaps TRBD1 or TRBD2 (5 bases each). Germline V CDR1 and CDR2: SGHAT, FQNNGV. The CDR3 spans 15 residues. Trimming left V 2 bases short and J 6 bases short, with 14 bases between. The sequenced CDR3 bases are TGTGCCAGCAGCTTACGAGGGGCGCCCCCCAATGAG. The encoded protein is CASSLRGAPPNE. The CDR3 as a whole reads CASSLRGAPPNEQFF.

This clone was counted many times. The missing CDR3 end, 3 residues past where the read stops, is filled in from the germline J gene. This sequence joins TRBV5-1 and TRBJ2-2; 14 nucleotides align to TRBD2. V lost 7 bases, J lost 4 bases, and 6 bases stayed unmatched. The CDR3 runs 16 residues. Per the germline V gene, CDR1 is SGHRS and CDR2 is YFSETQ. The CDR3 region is CASDEGTSGGTGELFF. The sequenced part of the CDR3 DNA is TGCGCCAGCGATGAAGGGACTAGCGGGGGCACCGGGGAG.

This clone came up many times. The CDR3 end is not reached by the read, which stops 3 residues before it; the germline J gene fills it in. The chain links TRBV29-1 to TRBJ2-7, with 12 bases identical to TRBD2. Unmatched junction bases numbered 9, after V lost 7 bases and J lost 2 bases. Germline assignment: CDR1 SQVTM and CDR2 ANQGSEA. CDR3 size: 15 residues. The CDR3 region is CSAARGLAGPYEQYF. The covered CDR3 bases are TGCAGCGCCGCCCGGGGACTAGCGGGTCCCTACGAG.

CDR3 amino acids: CASSPRIAGENSPLFF. The CDR3 DNA, read in part, is TGTGCCAGCTCACCACGGATAGCAGGGGAAAATTCACCG. This chain connects TRBV18 to TRBJ2-2; D may be TRBD1 (6 bases). The CDR3 end is not reached by the read, which stops 3 residues before it; the germline J gene fills it in. There are 16 residues in the CDR3. CDR1 KGHSH and CDR2 LQKENI come from the germline V gene.

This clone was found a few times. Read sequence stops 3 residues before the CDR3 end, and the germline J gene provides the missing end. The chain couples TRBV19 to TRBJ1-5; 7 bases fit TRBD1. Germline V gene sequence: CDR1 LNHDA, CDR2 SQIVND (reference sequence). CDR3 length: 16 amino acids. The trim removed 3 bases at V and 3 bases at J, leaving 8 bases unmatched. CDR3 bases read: TGTGCCAGTAGTATCAGACAGGGCCCCTTCAATCAGCCC. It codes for CASSIRQGPFNQP. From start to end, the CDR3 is CASSIRQGPFNQPQHF.

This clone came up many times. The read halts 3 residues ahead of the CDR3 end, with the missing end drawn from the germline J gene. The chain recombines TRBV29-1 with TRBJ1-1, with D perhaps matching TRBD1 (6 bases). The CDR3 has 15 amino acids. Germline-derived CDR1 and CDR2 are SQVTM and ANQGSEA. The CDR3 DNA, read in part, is TGCAGCGTTGAAGGTGGGACTAGCGGGGGCCTCGGA. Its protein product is CSVEGGTSGGLG. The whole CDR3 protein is CSVEGGTSGGLGAFF. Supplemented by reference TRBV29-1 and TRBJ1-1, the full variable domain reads SAVISQKPSRDICQRGTSLTIQCQVDSQVTMMFWYRQQPGQSLTLIATANQGSEATYESGFVIDKFPISRPNLTFSTLTVSNMSPEDSSIYLCSVEGGTSGGLGAFFGQGTRLTVV.

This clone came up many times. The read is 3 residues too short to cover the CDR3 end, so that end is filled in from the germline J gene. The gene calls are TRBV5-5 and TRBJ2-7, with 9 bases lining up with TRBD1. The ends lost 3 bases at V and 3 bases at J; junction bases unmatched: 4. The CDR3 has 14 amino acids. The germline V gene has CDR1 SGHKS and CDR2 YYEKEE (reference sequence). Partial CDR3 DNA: TGTGCCAGCAGCTCCGGGACAGGGTACTACGAG. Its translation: CASSSGTGYYE. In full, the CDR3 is CASSSGTGYYEQYF.

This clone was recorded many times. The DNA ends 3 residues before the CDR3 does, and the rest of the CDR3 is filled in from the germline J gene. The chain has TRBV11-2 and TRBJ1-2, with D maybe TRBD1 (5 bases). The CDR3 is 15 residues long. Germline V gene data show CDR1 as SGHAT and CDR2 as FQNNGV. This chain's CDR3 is CASSSLRRQGSGYTF. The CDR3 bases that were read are TGTGCCAGCAGCTCCCTCCGTCGTCAGGGTAGCGGC.

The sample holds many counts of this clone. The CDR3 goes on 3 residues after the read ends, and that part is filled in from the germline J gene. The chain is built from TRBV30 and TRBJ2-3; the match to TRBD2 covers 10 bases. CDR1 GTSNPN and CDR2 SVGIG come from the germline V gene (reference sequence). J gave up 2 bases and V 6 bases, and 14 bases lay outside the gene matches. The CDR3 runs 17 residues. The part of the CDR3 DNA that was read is TGTGCCTGCCTAGCGGGAGCGATACTGAGGGACACAGATACG. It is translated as CACLAGAILRDTDT. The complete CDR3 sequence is CACLAGAILRDTDTQYF.

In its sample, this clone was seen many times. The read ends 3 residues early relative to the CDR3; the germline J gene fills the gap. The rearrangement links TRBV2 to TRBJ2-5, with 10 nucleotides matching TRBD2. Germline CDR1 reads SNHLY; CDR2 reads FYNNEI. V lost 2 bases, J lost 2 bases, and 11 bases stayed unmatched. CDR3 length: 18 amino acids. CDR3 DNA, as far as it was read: TGTGCCAGCAGTGAAATGGCTAGCGGGGGAAGCTTTCAAGAGACC. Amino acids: CASSEMASGGSFQET. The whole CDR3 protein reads CASSEMASGGSFQETQYF. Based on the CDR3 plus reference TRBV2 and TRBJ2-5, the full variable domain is EPEVTQTPSHQVTQMGQEVILRCVPISNHLYFYWYRQILGQKVEFLVSFYNNEISEKSEIFDDQFSVERPDGSNFTLKIRSTKLEDSAMYFCASSEMASGGSFQETQYFGPGTRLLVL.

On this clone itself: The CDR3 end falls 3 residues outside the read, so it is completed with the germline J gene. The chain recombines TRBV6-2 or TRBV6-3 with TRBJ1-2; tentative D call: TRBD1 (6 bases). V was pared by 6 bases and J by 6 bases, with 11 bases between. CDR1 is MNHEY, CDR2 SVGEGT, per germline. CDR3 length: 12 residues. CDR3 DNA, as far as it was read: TGTGCCAGCAGAACAACAGGGAATGGC. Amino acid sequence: CASRTTGNG. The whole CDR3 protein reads CASRTTGNGYTF.

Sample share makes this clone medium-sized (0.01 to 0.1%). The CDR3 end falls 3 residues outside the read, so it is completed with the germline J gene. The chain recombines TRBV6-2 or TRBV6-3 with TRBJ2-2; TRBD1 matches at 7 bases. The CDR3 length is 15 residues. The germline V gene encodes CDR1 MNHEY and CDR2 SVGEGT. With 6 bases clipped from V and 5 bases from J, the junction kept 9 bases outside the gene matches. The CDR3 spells CASSHAATGTGELFF. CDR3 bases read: TGTGCCAGCAGCCACGCGGCGACAGGGACCGGGGAG.

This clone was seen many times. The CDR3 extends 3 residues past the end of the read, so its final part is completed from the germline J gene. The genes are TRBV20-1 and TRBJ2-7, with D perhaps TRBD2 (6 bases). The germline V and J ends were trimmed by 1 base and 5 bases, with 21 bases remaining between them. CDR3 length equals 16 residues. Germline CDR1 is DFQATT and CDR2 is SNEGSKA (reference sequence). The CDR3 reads CSARAEASVQSDEQYF. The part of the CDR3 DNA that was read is TGCAGTGCTAGAGCGGAGGCTAGCGTTCAGTCCGACGAG.

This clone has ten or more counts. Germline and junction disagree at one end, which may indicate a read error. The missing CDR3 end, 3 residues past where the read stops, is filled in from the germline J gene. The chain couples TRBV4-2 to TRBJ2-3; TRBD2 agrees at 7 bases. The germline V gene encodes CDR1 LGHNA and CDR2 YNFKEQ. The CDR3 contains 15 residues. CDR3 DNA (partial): TGCGCCAGCAGCCAAGAAGGGCGGGAGACAGATACG. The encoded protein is CASSQEGRETDT. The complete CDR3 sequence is CASSQEGRETDTQYF.

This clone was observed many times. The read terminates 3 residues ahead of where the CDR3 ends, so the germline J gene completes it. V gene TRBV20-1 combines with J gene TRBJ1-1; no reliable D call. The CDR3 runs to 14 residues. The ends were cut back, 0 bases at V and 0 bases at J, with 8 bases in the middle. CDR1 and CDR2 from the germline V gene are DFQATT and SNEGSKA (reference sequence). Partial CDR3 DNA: TGCAGTGCTAGAGATCCGGGTATGAACACTGAA. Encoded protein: CSARDPGMNTE. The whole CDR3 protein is CSARDPGMNTEAFF.

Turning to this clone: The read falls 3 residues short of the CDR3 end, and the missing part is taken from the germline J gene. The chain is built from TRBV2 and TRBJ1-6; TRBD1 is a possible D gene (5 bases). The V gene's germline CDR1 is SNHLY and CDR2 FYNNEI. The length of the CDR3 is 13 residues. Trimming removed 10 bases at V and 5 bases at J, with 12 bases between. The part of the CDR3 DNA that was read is TGTGCCATCGGGGGGGGGAATAATTCACCC. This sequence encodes CAIGGGNNSP. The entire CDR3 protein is CAIGGGNNSPLHF.

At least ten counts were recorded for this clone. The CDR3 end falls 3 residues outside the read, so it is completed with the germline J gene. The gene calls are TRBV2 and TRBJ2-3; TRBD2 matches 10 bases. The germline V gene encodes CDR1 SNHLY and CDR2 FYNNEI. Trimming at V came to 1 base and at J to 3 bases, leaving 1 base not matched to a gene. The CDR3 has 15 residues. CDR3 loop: CASSEGTSGTDTQYF. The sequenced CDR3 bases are TGTGCCAGCAGTGAAGGGACTAGCGGTACAGATACG.